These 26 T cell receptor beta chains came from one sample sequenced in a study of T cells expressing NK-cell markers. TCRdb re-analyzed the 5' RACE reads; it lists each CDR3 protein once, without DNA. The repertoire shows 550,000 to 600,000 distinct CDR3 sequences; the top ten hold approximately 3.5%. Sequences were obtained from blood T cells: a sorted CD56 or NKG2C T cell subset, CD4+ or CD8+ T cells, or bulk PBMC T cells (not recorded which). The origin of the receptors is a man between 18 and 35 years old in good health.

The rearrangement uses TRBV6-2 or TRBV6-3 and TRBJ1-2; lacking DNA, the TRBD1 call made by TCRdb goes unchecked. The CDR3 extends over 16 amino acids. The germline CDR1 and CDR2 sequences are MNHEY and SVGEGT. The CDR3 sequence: CASSDEAAGAIYGYTF.

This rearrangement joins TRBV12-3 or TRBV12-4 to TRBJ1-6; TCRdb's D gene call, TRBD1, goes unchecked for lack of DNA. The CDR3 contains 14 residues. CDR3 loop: CASSPQGAGSPLHF.

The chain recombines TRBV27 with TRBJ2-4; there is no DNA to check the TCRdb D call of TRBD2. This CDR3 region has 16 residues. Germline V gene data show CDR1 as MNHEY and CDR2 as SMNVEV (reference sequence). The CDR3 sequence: CASSGGGGSPKNIQYF.

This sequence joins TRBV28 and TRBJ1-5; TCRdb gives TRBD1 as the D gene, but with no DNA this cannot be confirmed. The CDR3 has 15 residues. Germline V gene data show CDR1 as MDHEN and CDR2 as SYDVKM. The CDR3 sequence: CDSKEDPGRNQPQHF.

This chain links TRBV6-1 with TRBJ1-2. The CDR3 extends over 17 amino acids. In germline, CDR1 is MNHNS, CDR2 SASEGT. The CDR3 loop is CASSRAQGPRPNYGYTF.

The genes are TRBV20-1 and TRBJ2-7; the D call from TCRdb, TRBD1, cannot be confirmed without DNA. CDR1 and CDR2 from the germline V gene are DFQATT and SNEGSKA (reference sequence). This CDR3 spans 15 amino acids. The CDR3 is CSARDEGAQVYEQYF.

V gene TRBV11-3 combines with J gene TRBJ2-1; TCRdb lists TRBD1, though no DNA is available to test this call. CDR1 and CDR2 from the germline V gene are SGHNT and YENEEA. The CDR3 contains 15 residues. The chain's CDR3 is CASSPPDRGRNEQFF.

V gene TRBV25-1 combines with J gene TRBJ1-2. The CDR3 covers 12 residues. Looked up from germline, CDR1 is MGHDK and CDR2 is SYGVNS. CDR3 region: CASSGGNVGYTF.

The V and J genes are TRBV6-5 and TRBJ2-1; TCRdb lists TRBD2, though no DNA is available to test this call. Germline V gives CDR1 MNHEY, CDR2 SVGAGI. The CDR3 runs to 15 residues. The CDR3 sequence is CASSLIRDLTREQFF.

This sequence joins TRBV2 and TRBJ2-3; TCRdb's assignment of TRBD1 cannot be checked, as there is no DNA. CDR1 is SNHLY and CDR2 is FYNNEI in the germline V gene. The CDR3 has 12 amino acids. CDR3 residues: CASRPGSLREYF.

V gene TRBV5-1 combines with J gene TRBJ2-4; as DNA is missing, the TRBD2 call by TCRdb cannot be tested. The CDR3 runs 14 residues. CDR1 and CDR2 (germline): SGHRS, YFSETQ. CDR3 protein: CASSLTGTSPIQYF.

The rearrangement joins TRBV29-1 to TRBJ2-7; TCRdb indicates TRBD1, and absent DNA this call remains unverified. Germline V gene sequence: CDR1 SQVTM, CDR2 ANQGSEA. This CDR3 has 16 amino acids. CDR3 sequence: CSVESYDQGRSYEQYF.

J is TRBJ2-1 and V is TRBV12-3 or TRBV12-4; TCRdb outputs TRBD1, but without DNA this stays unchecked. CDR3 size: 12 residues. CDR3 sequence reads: CASSLAQQGQFF.

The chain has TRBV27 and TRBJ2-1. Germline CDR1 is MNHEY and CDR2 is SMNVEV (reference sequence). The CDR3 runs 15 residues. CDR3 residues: CASSLSGSPHNEQFF.

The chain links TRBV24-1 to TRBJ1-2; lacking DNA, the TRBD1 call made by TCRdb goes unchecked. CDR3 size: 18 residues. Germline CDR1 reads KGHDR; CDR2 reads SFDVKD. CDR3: CATSPKDRSNYYGGGYTF.

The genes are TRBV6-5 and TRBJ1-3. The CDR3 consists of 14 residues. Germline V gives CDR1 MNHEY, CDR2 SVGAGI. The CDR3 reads CASSYSAGEGGIYF.

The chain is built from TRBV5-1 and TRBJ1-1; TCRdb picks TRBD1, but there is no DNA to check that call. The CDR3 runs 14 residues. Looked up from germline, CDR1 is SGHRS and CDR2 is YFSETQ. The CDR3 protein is CASSLRGQNTEAFF.

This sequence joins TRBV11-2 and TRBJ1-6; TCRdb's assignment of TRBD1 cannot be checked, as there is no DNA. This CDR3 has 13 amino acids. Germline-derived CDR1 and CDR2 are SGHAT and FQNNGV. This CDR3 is CASSRGGDSPLHF.

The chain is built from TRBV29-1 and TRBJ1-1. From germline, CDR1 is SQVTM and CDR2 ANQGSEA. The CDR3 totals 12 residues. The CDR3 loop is CSVGLKNTEAFF.

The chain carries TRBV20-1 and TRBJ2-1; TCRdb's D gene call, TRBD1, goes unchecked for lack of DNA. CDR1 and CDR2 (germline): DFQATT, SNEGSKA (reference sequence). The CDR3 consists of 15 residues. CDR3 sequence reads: CSARDPGVSPHEQFF.

CDR3 loop: CSVEDAQAMNTEAFF. The chain employs TRBV29-1 and TRBJ1-1. CDR1 is SQVTM and CDR2 is ANQGSEA in the germline V gene. The CDR3 has 15 amino acids.

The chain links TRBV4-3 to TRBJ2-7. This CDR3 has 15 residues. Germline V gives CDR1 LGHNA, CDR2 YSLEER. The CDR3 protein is CASSPDGFNSYEQYF.

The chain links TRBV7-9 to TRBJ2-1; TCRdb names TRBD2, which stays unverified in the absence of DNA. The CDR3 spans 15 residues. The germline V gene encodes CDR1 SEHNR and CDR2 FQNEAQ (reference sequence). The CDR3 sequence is CASSSGLAVYNEQFF.

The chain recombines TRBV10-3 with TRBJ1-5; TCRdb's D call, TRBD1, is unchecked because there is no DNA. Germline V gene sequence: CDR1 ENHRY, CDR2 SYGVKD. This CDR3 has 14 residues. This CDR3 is CAISEMGAGQPQHF.

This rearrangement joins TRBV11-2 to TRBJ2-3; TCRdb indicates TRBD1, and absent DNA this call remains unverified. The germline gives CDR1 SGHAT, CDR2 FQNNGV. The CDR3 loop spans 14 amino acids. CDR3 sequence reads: CASSPTGDQDTQYF.

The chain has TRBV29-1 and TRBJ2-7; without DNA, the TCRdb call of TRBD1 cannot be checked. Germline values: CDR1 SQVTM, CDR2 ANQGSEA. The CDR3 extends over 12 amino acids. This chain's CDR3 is CSVKDTTYEQYF.